What follows are 24 T cell receptor beta chains derived from one specimen sequenced in a study of patients and donors after allogeneic stem cell transplantation. TCRdb reprocessed the RT-PCR reads via MiXCR and lists one record per CDR3 protein. This repertoire shows some 880,000 distinct CDR3 sequences, over 15% found once; its top ten account for roughly 6.4%. Sequences were obtained from blood, either unsorted or a sorted T cell fraction (not recorded which). These TCRs come from a human donor who was either an allogeneic HSCT recipient or a stem cell or donor lymphocyte infusion donor (not recorded which). It is not recorded whose cells these are; they may come from a transplant donor.

The chain has TRBV4-1 and TRBJ1-5; TRBD1 might be the D (6 bases). Between the trimmed V and J ends, which lost 4 bases and 2 bases, there was a span of 12 bases. CDR1 MGHRA and CDR2 YSYEKL come from the germline V gene. This CDR3 has 15 amino acids. CDR3: CASSPRGVGNQPQHF. CDR3 coding DNA: TGCGCCAGCAGCCCCAGGGGTGTCGGCAATCAGCCCCAGCATTTT.

The chain links TRBV15 to TRBJ2-3, with D perhaps matching TRBD2 (6 bases). V lost 5 bases and J lost 3, with 12 bases in between. This CDR3 has 14 residues. Germline-derived CDR1 and CDR2 are LNHNV and YYDKDF (reference sequence). CDR3 nucleotide sequence: TGTGCCACCAGCGTCGGCGGGGATACAGATACGCAGTATTTT. Translation gives CATSVGGDTDTQYF.

The chain uses TRBV29-1 and TRBJ1-2; TRBD1 matches at 7 bases. This CDR3 comprises 14 residues. With 0 bases clipped from V and 3 bases from J, the junction kept 4 bases outside the gene matches. Germline CDR1 SQVTM, CDR2 ANQGSEA. For the CDR3, the DNA is TGCAGCGTTGAAGACCCGACAGGGTACTATGGCTACACCTTC. It encodes CSVEDPTGYYGYTF.

The chain carries TRBV12-3 or TRBV12-4 and TRBJ1-4; 9 nucleotides agree with TRBD1. CDR3 size: 15 residues. Losses at the gene ends were 6 bases for V and 8 bases for J; bases not matched to a gene: 10. The CDR3 sequence: CASSPGTGLSEKLFF. For the CDR3, the DNA is TGTGCCAGCAGCCCCGGGACAGGGCTTAGCGAAAAACTGTTTTTT.

This clonotype was observed a few times. The CDR3 bases are TGTGCCAGCAGCGTAGCTGTTGAGGGGAACACTGAAGCTTTCTTT. This translates into CASSVAVEGNTEAFF. The V gene is TRBV9, the J gene TRBJ1-1; D remains unclear. Germline lookup yields CDR1 SGDLS and CDR2 YYNGEE. This CDR3 region has 15 residues. With 0 bases removed from V and 1 base from J, the gap between germline ends came to 10 bases.

In its sample, this clonotype was seen a few times. The J gene is TRBJ1-6, the V gene TRBV6-5; no reliable D call. Germline-derived CDR1 and CDR2 are MNHEY and SVGAGI. This CDR3 is built from 14 residues. V was cut by 2 bases and J by 7 bases, with 9 bases left in between. Written as DNA, the CDR3 is TGTGCCAGCAGTTACGGGCAGGTCAATTCACCCCTCCACTTT. It specifies CASSYGQVNSPLHF.

J is TRBJ1-2 and V is TRBV4-3, with D possibly TRBD1 on 6 matching bases. The CDR3 has 15 residues. V was trimmed by 4 bases and J by 6 bases, leaving 18 bases between them. Germline V lookup: CDR1 LGHNA, CDR2 YSLEER. CDR3 sequence: CASSRERTETHGYTF. CDR3 coding DNA: TGCGCCAGCAGCCGAGAGAGGACAGAAACCCATGGCTACACCTTC.

This clonotype showed up just a few times. This chain uses TRBV3-1 with TRBJ2-1, with 10 bases aligning to TRBD2. The CDR3 contains 17 residues. The V segment lost 5 bases and the J segment 7 bases; nucleotides outside the gene matches: 14. From germline, CDR1 is LGHDT and CDR2 YNNKEL (reference sequence). For the CDR3, the DNA is TGTGCCAGCAGCTCCAAGATTCTGCCTAGCGGGAGTAATGAGCAGTTCTTC. This encodes CASSSKILPSGSNEQFF.

This chain uses TRBV24-1 with TRBJ2-7, with TRBD1 identical over 7 bases. The V and J ends lost 5 bases and 1 base, in that order; junction bases with no gene match: 1. The CDR3 extends over 13 amino acids. Germline V gene sequence: CDR1 KGHDR, CDR2 SFDVKD. CDR3 in DNA: TGTGCCACCAGTGGGGACAGTTCCTACGAGCAGTACTTC. As protein: CATSGDSSYEQYF.

This clonotype occurred many times. The chain has TRBV29-1 and TRBJ2-3; D not certain. Germline lookup yields CDR1 SQVTM and CDR2 ANQGSEA. The CDR3 covers 13 residues. V was clipped by 4 bases and J by 4 bases, with 12 bases between them. The CDR3 loop reads CSVGTGVPDTQYF. In DNA, the CDR3 is TGCAGCGTTGGAACTGGAGTCCCAGATACGCAGTATTTT.

This clonotype was seen a handful of times. The genes are TRBV6-2 or TRBV6-3 and TRBJ2-1, with D unclear. Trimming pared 8 bases from V and 0 bases from J, leaving 14 bases between. The CDR3 contains 15 residues. Per the germline V gene, CDR1 is MNHEY and CDR2 is SVGEGT. CDR3 DNA sequence: TGTGCCAGCTGCTTCCTGGCAAACTCCTACAATGAGCAGTTCTTC. Residues: CASCFLANSYNEQFF.

This clonotype has more than one count but fewer than ten. The J gene is TRBJ2-7, the V gene TRBV30; D perhaps matches TRBD1 (5 bases). Trimming removed 3 bases at V and 2 bases at J, with 11 bases between. The CDR3 spans 13 residues. From germline, CDR1 is GTSNPN and CDR2 SVGIG (reference sequence). The CDR3 is CAWRQDVPYEQYF. In nucleotides, the CDR3 is TGTGCCTGGAGACAGGATGTACCCTACGAGCAGTACTTC.

The table lists this clonotype with a few counts. V and J are TRBV12-3 or TRBV12-4 and TRBJ1-1, with TRBD1 matching over 7 bases. V lost 6 bases, J lost 2 bases, and 12 bases stayed unmatched. The CDR3 sequence is 16 residues long. In DNA, the CDR3 is TGTGCCAGCAGCTTTAGGGTAAACAGGGGAAACACTGAAGCTTTCTTT. It yields the protein CASSFRVNRGNTEAFF.

This chain joins TRBV5-1 and TRBJ1-4, with D perhaps TRBD1 (6 bases). The germline V gene encodes CDR1 SGHRS and CDR2 YFSETQ. This CDR3 has 11 amino acids. V gave up 3 bases and J gave up 14 bases, with 11 bases separating them. CDR3 protein: CASSSQGRLFF. The CDR3 nucleotides read TGCGCCAGCAGCTCACAGGGACGCCTGTTTTTT.

This clonotype was found many times. The chain couples TRBV24-1 to TRBJ2-2, with 9 bases identical to TRBD1. With 3 bases clipped from V and 2 bases from J, the junction kept 3 bases outside the gene matches. CDR1 and CDR2 from the germline V gene are KGHDR and SFDVKD. The CDR3 has 16 amino acids. As DNA, the CDR3 is TGTGCCACCAGTGATCCGGGACAGGGTAACACCGGGGAGCTGTTTTTT. It is translated as CATSDPGQGNTGELFF.

In its sample, this clonotype was seen many times. This chain connects TRBV12-3 or TRBV12-4 to TRBJ2-1, with D possibly TRBD1 on 5 matching bases. CDR3 size: 13 residues. V dropped 7 bases and J dropped 4 bases, with 11 bases sitting between them. CDR3 nucleotides: TGTGCCAGCACCGTGGGGCCGTACAATGAGCAGTTCTTC. This translates into CASTVGPYNEQFF.

This clonotype was observed a few times. The genes are TRBV20-1 and TRBJ2-7; D not certain. The length of the CDR3 is 14 residues. The V gene lost 0 bases and the J gene lost 6 bases, with 15 bases spanning the gap. Germline V gene data show CDR1 as DFQATT and CDR2 as SNEGSKA (reference sequence). CDR3 region: CSARDLGSRFEQYF. CDR3 DNA sequence: TGCAGTGCTAGAGATCTCGGATCCCGTTTCGAGCAGTACTTC.

The table lists this clonotype with many counts. The chain uses TRBV12-3 or TRBV12-4 and TRBJ2-1; D not certain. The CDR3 contains 11 residues. Between the trimmed V and J ends, which lost 6 bases and 7 bases, there was a span of 7 bases. The CDR3: CASSLRNEQFF. CDR3 sequence (DNA): TGTGCCAGCAGCTTGAGGAATGAGCAGTTCTTC.

CDR3 coding DNA: TGTGCCAGCAGTTTAGCCCCCTGGCAGCCCCAGCATTTT. It encodes CASSLAPWQPQHF. This chain connects TRBV27 to TRBJ1-5, with D uncertain. Germline lookup yields CDR1 MNHEY and CDR2 SMNVEV (reference sequence). The germline V and J ends were trimmed by 2 bases and 7 bases, with 9 bases remaining between them. CDR3 length equals 13 residues.

This clonotype occurred a few times. The V gene is TRBV27, the J gene TRBJ2-5, with a weak D call TRBD1 (7 bases). CDR1 is MNHEY, CDR2 SMNVEV, per germline (reference sequence). V lost 5 bases and J lost 9, with 16 bases in between. The CDR3 has 13 residues. Here the CDR3 reads CASSSQGGVSQYF. The DNA of the CDR3 is TGTGCCAGCAGTAGTCAGGGGGGTGTGTCCCAGTACTTC.

This clonotype came up many times. The DNA for the CDR3 is TGTGCCAGCAGCCCATGGGACAGGAGGGGCTACGAGCAGTACTTC. This translates into CASSPWDRRGYEQYF. The chain links TRBV9 to TRBJ2-7; 8 bases map to TRBD1. The germline CDR1 and CDR2 sequences are SGDLS and YYNGEE. The V and J ends lost 4 bases and 3 bases, in that order; junction bases with no gene match: 9. This CDR3 is 15 amino acids long.

The CDR3 loop reads CASTQTGRFNEQFF. CDR3 bases: TGCGCCAGCACCCAGACAGGGCGCTTCAATGAGCAGTTCTTC. V is TRBV5-1 and J is TRBJ2-1, with 7 bases that match TRBD1. Germline V gene sequence: CDR1 SGHRS, CDR2 YFSETQ. This CDR3 region has 14 residues. With V trimmed by 6 bases and J by 6 bases, 9 bases remained unmatched. The complete variable domain, with remaining parts taken from reference TRBV5-1 and TRBJ2-1, reads KAGVTQTPRYLIKTRGQQVTLSCSPISGHRSVSWYQQTPGQGLQFLFEYFSETQRNKGNFPGRFSGRQFSNSRSEMNVSTLELGDSALYLCASTQTGRFNEQFFGPGTRLTVL.

The rearrangement uses TRBV9 and TRBJ2-1; 10 bases align to TRBD2. The CDR3 is made up of 16 amino acids. V dropped 4 bases and J dropped 3; count of bases not matched to a gene: 7. Germline V lookup: CDR1 SGDLS, CDR2 YYNGEE. CDR3: CASSLAGTSVYNEQFF. The CDR3 nucleotides are TGTGCCAGCAGCCTCGCCGGGACTAGCGTCTACAATGAGCAGTTCTTC.

The chain employs TRBV5-6 and TRBJ1-2, with TRBD1 matching 7 bases. The germline CDR1 and CDR2 sequences are SGHDT and YYEEEE. This CDR3 is built from 14 residues. V dropped 4 bases and J dropped 7; count of bases not matched to a gene: 10. The CDR3 region is CASSIDREVLGYTF. The CDR3 DNA follows: TGTGCCAGCAGCATCGACAGGGAAGTGCTTGGCTACACCTTC. Complete variable domain (other parts from reference TRBV5-6 and TRBJ1-2): DAGVTQSPTHLIKTRGQQVTLRCSPKSGHDTVSWYQQALGQGPQFIFQYYEEEERQRGNFPDRFSGHQFPNYSSELNVNALLLGDSALYLCASSIDREVLGYTFGSGTRLTVV.